The 8 T cell receptor beta chains below were found in one sample sequenced in a study of blood T cell repertoires in COVID-19. Method: immunoSEQ multiplex PCR; TCRdb's copy keeps in-frame clones and lacks some. This sample has under 100,000 clones; 89% occur once, and the top ten carry over 7%. The material sequenced was peripheral blood. The source of these receptors is a man in his fifties or sixties with acute or convalescent COVID-19.

The chain employs TRBV12-5 and TRBJ1-1; the D gene is possibly TRBD1 (5 bases). This CDR3 has 13 residues. V shed 1 base and J shed 6 bases, with 9 bases lying between them. Germline CDR1 and CDR2: LGHNT and FRNRAP. CDR3 region: CASGLDWGAEAFF. CDR3 coding DNA: TGTGCTAGTGGTTTGGACTGGGGGGCTGAAGCTTTCTTT.

The chain combines TRBV7-9 with TRBJ1-2; D unresolved. V lost 1 base and J lost 7, with 10 bases in between. Germline V CDR1 and CDR2: SEHNR, FQNEAQ (reference sequence). The CDR3 totals 13 residues. The CDR3 DNA follows: TGTGCCAGCAGCTTAGAAGCTCTAGGTGGCTACACCTTC. Encoded protein: CASSLEALGGYTF.

The gene calls are TRBV7-9 and TRBJ1-6; a weak D match, TRBD1 (5 bases). CDR3 length equals 16 residues. The V end lost 5 bases, the J end lost 7 bases, and 18 bases lay between the germline ends. In germline, CDR1 is SEHNR, CDR2 FQNEAQ (reference sequence). Here the CDR3 reads CASSPNNQGKNSPLHF. Here the CDR3 DNA reads TGTGCCAGCAGCCCAAATAACCAGGGCAAGAATTCACCCCTCCACTTT.

The chain is built from TRBV28 and TRBJ2-7; TRBD1 matches at 7 bases. The CDR3 length is 17 residues. CDR1 MDHEN and CDR2 SYDVKM come from the germline V gene. With 4 bases clipped from V and 0 bases from J, the junction kept 12 bases outside the gene matches. CDR3 DNA: TGTGCCAGCAGTTCTACACCAGGGGGTTACCACTCCTACGAGCAGTACTTC. Its translation is CASSSTPGGYHSYEQYF.

The genes are TRBV6-2 or TRBV6-3 and TRBJ1-3; D is ambiguous. The CDR3 extends over 14 amino acids. V was clipped by 4 bases and J by 0 bases, with 7 bases between them. Per germline, CDR1 MNHEY and CDR2 SVGEGT. The CDR3 reads CASSSLSSGNTIYF. As DNA, the CDR3 is TGTGCCAGCAGTTCCCTGAGCTCTGGAAACACCATATATTTT.

The chain recombines TRBV5-1 with TRBJ1-1; D may be TRBD1 (6 bases). The CDR3 consists of 15 residues. Per the germline V gene, CDR1 is SGHRS and CDR2 is YFSETQ. The V end was cut by 4 bases, the J end by 5 bases, with 18 bases between. The chain's CDR3 is CASSRITGLGTEAFF. CDR3 nucleotide sequence: TGCGCCAGCAGCCGGATAACAGGGTTGGGGACTGAAGCTTTCTTT.

This clone was seen a few times. The V and J genes are TRBV19 and TRBJ2-7; D ambiguous. V dropped 8 bases and J dropped 4 bases, with 21 bases sitting between them. There are 15 residues in the CDR3. Germline V gene lookup returns CDR1 LNHDA and CDR2 SQIVND (reference sequence). The CDR3 region is CASPLSLEWAYEQYV. CDR3 sequence (DNA): TGTGCCAGTCCCCTCTCTTTAGAGTGGGCTTACGAGCAGTACGTC.

The V and J genes are TRBV25-1 and TRBJ1-1; D might be TRBD1 (6 bases). The CDR3 is made up of 14 amino acids. V dropped 7 bases and J dropped 3 bases, with 15 bases sitting between them. Germline V gene sequence: CDR1 MGHDK, CDR2 SYGVNS. The CDR3 region is CASNGRGRDTEAFF. CDR3 in DNA: TGTGCCAGCAATGGCAGGGGAAGGGACACTGAAGCTTTCTTT.